A single sample gave rise to the 22 T cell receptor beta chains below, sequenced in a study of shared clonotypes between healthy human individuals (dated by TCRdb to the early 2020s). The library came from the immunoSEQ multiplex PCR assay. Held by TCRdb, this immuneACCESS table contains in-frame sequences only and omits some clones. Under half of the omission traces to an unresolved V gene where checked; the cause of the rest is unknown. The sample table shows approximately 590,000 clones, and about 95% are seen once. Of the sample, less than 0.13% is held by the ten largest clones. CD8 naive samples were obtained by positive selection for CCR7 among CD45RO-negative cells, yielding a CD45RA+CCR7+ population from which TemRA cells were excluded. The sequencing sample was made of naive CD8+ T cells sorted from blood. Read against the paper, the sample's cell subset or site label means: CD45RA+CCR7+. The receptors were sampled from a woman in her 30s in good health.

This clone was seen once. CDR3 DNA: TGTGCCACCAGCCCCTTACTAGACAACAATGAGCAGTTCTTC. This translates into CATSPLLDNNEQFF. The rearrangement uses TRBV15 and TRBJ2-1; tentative D call: TRBD2 (5 bases). The ends were cut back, 5 bases at V and 5 bases at J, with 13 bases in the middle. Germline lookup yields CDR1 LNHNV and CDR2 YYDKDF (reference sequence). The CDR3 has 14 residues. Drawing the rest from reference TRBV15 and TRBJ2-1, the complete variable domain is DAMVIQNPRYQVTQFGKPVTLSCSQTLNHNVMYWYQQKSSQAPKLLFHYYDKDFNNEADTPDNFQSRRPNTSFCFLDIRSPGLGDTAMYLCATSPLLDNNEQFFGPGTRLTVL.

The chain has TRBV27 and TRBJ2-1; weak D call: TRBD2 (6 bases). This CDR3 is 14 amino acids long. V was shortened by 3 bases and J by 5 bases, with 11 bases between the two germline ends. Germline loops: CDR1 MNHEY, CDR2 SMNVEV (reference sequence). The CDR3 sequence: CASSFGTPNNEQFF. Here the CDR3 DNA reads TGTGCCAGCAGTTTCGGGACTCCCAACAATGAGCAGTTCTTC.

V and J are TRBV13 and TRBJ2-7; D gene ambiguous. Between the trimmed V and J ends, which lost 3 bases and 1 base, there was a span of 7 bases. Germline V gene data show CDR1 as PRHDT and CDR2 as FYEKMQ (reference sequence). This CDR3 has 13 residues. The CDR3 reads CASSFGASYEQYF. In DNA, the CDR3 is TGTGCCAGCAGCTTCGGCGCTTCCTACGAGCAGTACTTC.

The chain joins TRBV27 to TRBJ2-7; D unclear. The CDR3 spans 13 residues. Trimming pared 0 bases from V and 3 bases from J, leaving 6 bases between. The germline CDR1 and CDR2 sequences are MNHEY and SMNVEV (reference sequence). This CDR3 reads CASSLSPHYEQYF. The CDR3 nucleotides read TGTGCCAGCAGTTTATCCCCCCACTACGAGCAGTACTTC.

The chain has TRBV28 and TRBJ2-4; TRBD2 matches 9 bases. V trimming: 7 bases; J trimming: 3 bases; junction bases outside the gene matches: 10. Per the germline V gene, CDR1 is MDHEN and CDR2 is SYDVKM. CDR3 length equals 16 residues. CDR3 sequence: CASTEGREGLKNIQYF. The CDR3 DNA reads as TGTGCCAGCACCGAAGGGCGGGAGGGCCTCAAAAACATTCAGTACTTC.

V gene TRBV19 combines with J gene TRBJ2-1; D remains unclear. This CDR3 is built from 14 residues. CDR1 LNHDA and CDR2 SQIVND come from the germline V gene (reference sequence). Trimming took 0 bases from V and 1 from J, leaving 4 bases between them. The CDR3 sequence: CASSIEGSYNEQFF. The DNA of the CDR3 is TGTGCCAGTAGTATAGAGGGTTCCTACAATGAGCAGTTCTTC.

The genes are TRBV11-2 and TRBJ1-1, with 9 bases fitting TRBD1. Trimming at V came to 3 bases and at J to 3 bases, leaving 11 bases not matched to a gene. Germline CDR1 is SGHAT and CDR2 is FQNNGV. The CDR3 consists of 17 residues. CDR3 region: CASSLDRGRPIDTEAFF. In DNA, the CDR3 is TGTGCCAGCAGCTTGGACAGGGGCCGGCCGATAGACACTGAAGCTTTCTTT.

V usage is TRBV5-1 and J usage is TRBJ1-2; D might be TRBD1 (6 bases). V was clipped by 0 bases and J by 3 bases, with 15 bases between them. Looked up from germline, CDR1 is SGHRS and CDR2 is YFSETQ. The CDR3 runs to 16 residues. In nucleotides, the CDR3 is TGCGCCAGCAGCTTGGGACGAACTGGGGGCTACTATGGCTACACCTTC. It is translated as CASSLGRTGGYYGYTF.

The rearrangement links TRBV6-5 to TRBJ2-3, with D hard to call. Germline CDR1 MNHEY, CDR2 SVGAGI. The CDR3 covers 13 residues. V dropped 6 bases and J dropped 1 base, with 8 bases sitting between them. The CDR3 coding sequence is TGTGCCAGCAGCCTCGACGGCACAGATACGCAGTATTTT. It translates to CASSLDGTDTQYF.

V gene TRBV10-3 combines with J gene TRBJ2-7; 7 nucleotides agree with TRBD2. The J segment lost 3 bases and the V segment lost 5 bases, leaving 4 bases of the junction unmatched. The germline gives CDR1 ENHRY, CDR2 SYGVKD. The CDR3 runs to 13 residues. CDR3 sequence: CAISTSADYEQYF. CDR3 DNA: TGTGCCATCAGTACTAGCGCAGACTACGAGCAGTACTTC.

The chain employs TRBV15 and TRBJ2-6; D gene unclear. CDR1 and CDR2 (germline): LNHNV, YYDKDF (reference sequence). This CDR3 is built from 17 residues. Trimming removed 3 bases from V and 0 bases from J, with 12 bases in between. For the CDR3, the DNA is TGTGCCACCAGCAGGTGGGCACAAATCTCTGGGGCCAACGTCCTGACTTTC. It translates to CATSRWAQISGANVLTF.

V is TRBV10-2 and J is TRBJ1-2; perhaps TRBD1 as D (6 bases). Per germline, CDR1 WSHSY and CDR2 SAAADI. With 4 bases removed from V and 5 bases from J, the gap between germline ends came to 14 bases. The CDR3 runs to 14 residues. CDR3 nucleotide sequence: TGCGCCAGCAGTGGCCTAGACAGGCGGTATGGCTACACCTTC. Protein sequence: CASSGLDRRYGYTF.

This sequence joins TRBV28 and TRBJ2-1; TRBD1 agrees at 11 bases. Trimming at V came to 7 bases and at J to 7 bases, leaving 9 bases not matched to a gene. This CDR3 spans 15 amino acids. The germline V gene encodes CDR1 MDHEN and CDR2 SYDVKM. Here the CDR3 DNA reads TGTGCCAGCAACCCCGGACAGGGGGCGTTGAATGAGCAGTTCTTC. As protein: CASNPGQGALNEQFF.

This chain links TRBV28 with TRBJ2-1, with 9 bases that match TRBD2. This CDR3 region has 14 residues. The V gene's germline CDR1 is MDHEN and CDR2 SYDVKM. V trimming: 7 bases; J trimming: 0 bases; junction bases outside the gene matches: 1. The CDR3 is CASMRGGSYNEQFF. In DNA form, the CDR3 reads TGTGCCAGCATGCGGGGGGGCTCCTACAATGAGCAGTTCTTC.

The chain recombines TRBV4-1 with TRBJ2-6; 7 bases map to TRBD1. The V and J ends lost 3 bases and 0 bases, in that order; junction bases with no gene match: 2. Germline lookup yields CDR1 MGHRA and CDR2 YSYEKL. The CDR3 runs 16 residues. CDR3 region: CASSHRTGSGANVLTF. In DNA form, the CDR3 reads TGCGCCAGCAGCCATCGGACAGGCTCTGGGGCCAACGTCCTGACTTTC.

The V gene is TRBV5-4, the J gene TRBJ2-3, with TRBD2 as a possible D gene (6 bases). The germline CDR1 and CDR2 sequences are SGHNT and YYREEE (reference sequence). V lost 4 bases and J 2 bases, leaving 14 bases between the germline ends. This CDR3 spans 15 amino acids. In DNA form, the CDR3 reads TGTGCCAGCAGCCTGGACCGGGACTTCACAGATACGCAGTATTTT. As protein: CASSLDRDFTDTQYF.

This rearrangement joins TRBV2 to TRBJ2-1, with 7 bases fitting TRBD1. The CDR3 consists of 12 residues. V trimming: 4 bases; J trimming: 7 bases; junction bases outside the gene matches: 1. Germline CDR1 reads SNHLY; CDR2 reads FYNNEI. As DNA, the CDR3 is TGTGCCAGCAGTGTACAGGGGAATGAGCAGTTCTTC. It is translated as CASSVQGNEQFF.

The chain combines TRBV19 with TRBJ2-7, with a possible D match to TRBD2 (6 bases). The CDR3 length is 15 residues. V was cut by 5 bases and J by 3 bases, with 17 bases left in between. Germline V lookup: CDR1 LNHDA, CDR2 SQIVND (reference sequence). The CDR3 DNA reads as TGTGCCAGTAGTCCCTATCATCTAGCGTTCTACGAGCAGTACTTC. Residues: CASSPYHLAFYEQYF.

This chain joins TRBV6-1 and TRBJ2-1; 8 positions match TRBD1. V lost 5 bases and J lost 4; bases outside the gene matches: 4. CDR1 is MNHNS and CDR2 is SASEGT in the germline V gene. The CDR3 spans 14 residues. The CDR3 loop is CASSRTGTYNEQFF. Here the CDR3 DNA reads TGTGCCAGCAGTCGGACAGGGACATACAATGAGCAGTTCTTC.

The chain uses TRBV14 and TRBJ1-2; tentatively, D is TRBD1 (6 bases). The V end was cut by 3 bases, the J end by 4 bases, with 12 bases between. This CDR3 spans 14 amino acids. Germline assignment: CDR1 SGHDN and CDR2 FVKESK. The CDR3: CASSQSTGPYGYTF. The CDR3 DNA follows: TGTGCCAGCAGCCAGTCGACAGGACCCTATGGCTACACCTTC.

V and J are TRBV6-5 and TRBJ2-7; tentatively, D is TRBD1 or TRBD2 (5 bases each). The CDR3 length is 15 residues. Germline CDR1 reads MNHEY; CDR2 reads SVGAGI. Trimming shortened V by 0 bases and J by 2 bases, and 11 bases separated the two germline ends. The CDR3 sequence: CASSYSTTGTYEQYF. The CDR3 nucleotides are TGTGCCAGCAGTTACTCGACTACAGGAACCTACGAGCAGTACTTC.

The chain recombines TRBV27 with TRBJ2-3; D may match TRBD1 or TRBD2 (6 bases each). Germline V gives CDR1 MNHEY, CDR2 SMNVEV (reference sequence). This CDR3 region has 15 residues. Trimming shortened V by 4 bases and J by 1 base, and 12 bases separated the two germline ends. CDR3 bases: TGTGCCAGCAGTTCCTCCGGGGGCCGCACAGATACGCAGTATTTT. Translating it yields CASSSSGGRTDTQYF.